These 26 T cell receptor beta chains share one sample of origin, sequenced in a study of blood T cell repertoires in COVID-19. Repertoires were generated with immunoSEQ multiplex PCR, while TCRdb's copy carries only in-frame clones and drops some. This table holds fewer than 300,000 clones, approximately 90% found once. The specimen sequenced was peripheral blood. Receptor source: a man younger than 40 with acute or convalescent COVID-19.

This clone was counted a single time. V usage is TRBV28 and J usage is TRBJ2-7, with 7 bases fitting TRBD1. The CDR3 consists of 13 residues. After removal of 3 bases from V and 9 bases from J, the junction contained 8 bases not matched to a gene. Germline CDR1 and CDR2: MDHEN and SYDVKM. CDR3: CASSFRGLVGQYF. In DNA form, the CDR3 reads TGTGCCAGCAGTTTTAGGGGGCTAGTCGGGCAGTACTTC.

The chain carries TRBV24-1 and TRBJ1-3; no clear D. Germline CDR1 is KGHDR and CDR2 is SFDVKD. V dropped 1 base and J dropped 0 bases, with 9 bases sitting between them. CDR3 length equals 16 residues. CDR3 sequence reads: CATSDLNPVSGNTIYF. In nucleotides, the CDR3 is TGTGCCACCAGTGATTTAAACCCAGTCTCTGGAAACACCATATATTTT.

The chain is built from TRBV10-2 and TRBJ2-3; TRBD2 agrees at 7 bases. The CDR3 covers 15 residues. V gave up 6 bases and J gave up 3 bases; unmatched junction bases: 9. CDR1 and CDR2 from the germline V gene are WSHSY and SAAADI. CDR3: CASSLAAEGTDTQYF. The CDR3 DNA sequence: TGCGCCAGCAGCCTAGCGGCGGAGGGAACAGATACGCAGTATTTT.

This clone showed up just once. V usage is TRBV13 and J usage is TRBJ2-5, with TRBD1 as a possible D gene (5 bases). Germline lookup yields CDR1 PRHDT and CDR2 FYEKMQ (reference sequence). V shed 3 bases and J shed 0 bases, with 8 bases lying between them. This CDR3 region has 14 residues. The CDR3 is CASSFGANQETQYF. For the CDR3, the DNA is TGTGCCAGCAGCTTTGGGGCGAACCAAGAGACCCAGTACTTC.

The CDR3, as DNA: TGTGCCAGCATTCACGGGAGCTCTGGAAACACCATATATTTT. Translating gives CASIHGSSGNTIYF. The V call is TRBV2, the J call TRBJ1-3, with D unclear. Germline lookup yields CDR1 SNHLY and CDR2 FYNNEI. V lost 7 bases and J lost 0, with 10 bases in between. The CDR3 is made up of 14 amino acids.

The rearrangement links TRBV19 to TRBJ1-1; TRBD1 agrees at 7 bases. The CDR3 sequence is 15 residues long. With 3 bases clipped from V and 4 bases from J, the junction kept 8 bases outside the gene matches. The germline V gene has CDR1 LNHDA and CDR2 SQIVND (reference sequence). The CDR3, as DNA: TGTGCCAGTAGTATCTACACAGGGGTGTCCACTGAAGCTTTCTTT. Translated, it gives CASSIYTGVSTEAFF.

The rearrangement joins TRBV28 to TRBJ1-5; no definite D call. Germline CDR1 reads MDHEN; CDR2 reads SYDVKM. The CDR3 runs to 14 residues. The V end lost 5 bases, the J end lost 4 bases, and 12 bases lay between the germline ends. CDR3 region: CASSTRLKNQPQHF. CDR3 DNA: TGTGCCAGCAGTACCCGACTCAAGAATCAGCCCCAGCATTTT.

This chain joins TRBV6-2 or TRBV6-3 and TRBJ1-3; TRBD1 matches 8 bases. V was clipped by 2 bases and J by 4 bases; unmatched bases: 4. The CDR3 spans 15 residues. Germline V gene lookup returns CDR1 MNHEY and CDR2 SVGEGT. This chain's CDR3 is CASSYDRGTGNTIYF. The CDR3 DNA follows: TGTGCCAGCAGTTACGACAGGGGAACGGGAAACACCATATATTTT.

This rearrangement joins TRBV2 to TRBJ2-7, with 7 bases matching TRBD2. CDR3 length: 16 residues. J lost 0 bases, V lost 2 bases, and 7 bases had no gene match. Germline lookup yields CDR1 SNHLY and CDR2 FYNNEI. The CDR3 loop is CASSERRGSFSYEQYF. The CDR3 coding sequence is TGTGCCAGCAGTGAAAGGCGCGGGAGTTTCTCCTACGAGCAGTACTTC.

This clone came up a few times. CDR3 in DNA: TGTGCCAGCAGCTACGGAGGGCCCAATCAGCCCCAGCATTTT. The encoded protein is CASSYGGPNQPQHF. V is TRBV7-9 and J is TRBJ1-5; D call uncertain. V dropped 4 bases and J dropped 3 bases, with 10 bases sitting between them. Germline V CDR1 and CDR2: SEHNR, FQNEAQ (reference sequence). The CDR3 consists of 14 residues.

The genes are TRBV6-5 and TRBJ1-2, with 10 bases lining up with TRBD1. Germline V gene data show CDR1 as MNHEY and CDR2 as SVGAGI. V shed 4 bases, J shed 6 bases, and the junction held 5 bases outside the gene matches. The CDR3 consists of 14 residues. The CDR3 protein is CASSSPDRGNGYTF. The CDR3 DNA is TGTGCCAGCAGTTCCCCGGACAGGGGGAATGGCTACACCTTC.

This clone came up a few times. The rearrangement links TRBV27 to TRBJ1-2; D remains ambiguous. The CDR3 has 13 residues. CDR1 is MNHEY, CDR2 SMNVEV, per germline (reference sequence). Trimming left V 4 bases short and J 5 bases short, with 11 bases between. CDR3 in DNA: TGTGCCAGCAGTTACGGAGTACGGTATGGCTACACCTTC. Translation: CASSYGVRYGYTF.

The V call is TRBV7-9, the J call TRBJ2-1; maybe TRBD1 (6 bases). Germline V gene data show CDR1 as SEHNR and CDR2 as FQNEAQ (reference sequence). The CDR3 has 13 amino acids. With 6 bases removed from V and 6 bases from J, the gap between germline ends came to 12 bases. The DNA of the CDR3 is TGTGCCAGCAGTCTGACAGGACCCAATGAGCAGTTCTTC. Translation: CASSLTGPNEQFF.

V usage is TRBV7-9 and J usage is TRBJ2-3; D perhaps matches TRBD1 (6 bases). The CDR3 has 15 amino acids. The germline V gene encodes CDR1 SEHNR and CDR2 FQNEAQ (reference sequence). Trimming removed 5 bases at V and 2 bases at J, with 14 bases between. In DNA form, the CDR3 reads TGTGCCAGCAGCGTCGCGGCAGGGGCCACAGATACGCAGTATTTT. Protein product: CASSVAAGATDTQYF.

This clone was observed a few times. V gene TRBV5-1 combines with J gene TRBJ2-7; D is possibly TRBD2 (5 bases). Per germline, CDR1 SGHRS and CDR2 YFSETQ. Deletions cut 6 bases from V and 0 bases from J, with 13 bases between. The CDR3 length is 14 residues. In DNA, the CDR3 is TGCGCCAGCACTCCCAGTAGCGTCTCCTACGAGCAGTACTTC. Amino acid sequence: CASTPSSVSYEQYF.

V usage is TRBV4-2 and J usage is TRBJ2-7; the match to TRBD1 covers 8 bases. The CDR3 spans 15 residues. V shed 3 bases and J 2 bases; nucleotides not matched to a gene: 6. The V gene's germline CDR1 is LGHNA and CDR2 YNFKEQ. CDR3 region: CASSQGTGTTYEQYF. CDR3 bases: TGTGCCAGCAGCCAGGGGACAGGAACTACCTACGAGCAGTACTTC.

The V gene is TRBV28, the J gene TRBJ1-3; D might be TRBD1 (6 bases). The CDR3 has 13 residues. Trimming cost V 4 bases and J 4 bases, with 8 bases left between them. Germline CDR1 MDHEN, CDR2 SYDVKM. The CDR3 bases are TGTGCCAGCAGTTACGACAGGGGAAACACCATATATTTT. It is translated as CASSYDRGNTIYF.

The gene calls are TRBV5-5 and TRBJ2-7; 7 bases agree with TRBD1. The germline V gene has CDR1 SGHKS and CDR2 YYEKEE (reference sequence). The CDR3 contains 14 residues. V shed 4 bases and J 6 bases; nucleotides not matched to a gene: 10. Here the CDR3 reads CASSLRTGGREQYF. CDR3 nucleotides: TGTGCCAGCAGCCTACGGACAGGCGGTCGCGAGCAGTACTTC.

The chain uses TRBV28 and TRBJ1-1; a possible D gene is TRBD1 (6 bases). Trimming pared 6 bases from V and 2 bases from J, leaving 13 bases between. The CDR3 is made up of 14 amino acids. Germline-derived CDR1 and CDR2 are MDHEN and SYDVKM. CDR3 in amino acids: CASRTGHRNTEAFF. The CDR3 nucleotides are TGTGCCAGCAGGACGGGACACCGAAACACTGAAGCTTTCTTT.

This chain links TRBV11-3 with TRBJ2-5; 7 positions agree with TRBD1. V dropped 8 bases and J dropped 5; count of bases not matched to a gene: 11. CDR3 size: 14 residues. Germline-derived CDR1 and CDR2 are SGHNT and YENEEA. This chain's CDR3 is CASARGPTEETQYF. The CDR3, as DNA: TGTGCCAGCGCGAGGGGGCCAACGGAGGAGACCCAGTACTTC.

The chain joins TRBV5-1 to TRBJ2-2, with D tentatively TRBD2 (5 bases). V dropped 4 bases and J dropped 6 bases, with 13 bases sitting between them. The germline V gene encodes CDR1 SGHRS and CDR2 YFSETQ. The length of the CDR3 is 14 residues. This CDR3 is CASSEEEWAGELFF. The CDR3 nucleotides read TGCGCCAGCAGCGAGGAGGAGTGGGCCGGGGAGCTGTTTTTT.

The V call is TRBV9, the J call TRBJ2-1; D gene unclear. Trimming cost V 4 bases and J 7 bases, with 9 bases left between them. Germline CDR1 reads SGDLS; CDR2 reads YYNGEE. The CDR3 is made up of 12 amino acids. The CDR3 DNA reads TGTGCCAGCAGCCCCTTGAGAAATGAGCAGTTCTTC. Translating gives CASSPLRNEQFF.

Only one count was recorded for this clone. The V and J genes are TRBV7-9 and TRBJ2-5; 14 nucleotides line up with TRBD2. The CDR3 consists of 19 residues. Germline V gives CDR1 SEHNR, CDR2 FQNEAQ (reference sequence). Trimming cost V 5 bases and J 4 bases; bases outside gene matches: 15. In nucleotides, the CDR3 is TGTGCCAGCAGCCGCAGACTAGCGGGGGGGCCTTATTCAGGAGAGACCCAGTACTTC. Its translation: CASSRRLAGGPYSGETQYF.

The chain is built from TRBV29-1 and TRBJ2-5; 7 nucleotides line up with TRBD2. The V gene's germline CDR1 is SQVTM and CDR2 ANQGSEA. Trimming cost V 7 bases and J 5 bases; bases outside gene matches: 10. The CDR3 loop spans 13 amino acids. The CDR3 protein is CSALPAGYETQYF. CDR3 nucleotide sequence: TGCAGCGCCCTCCCAGCGGGGTATGAGACCCAGTACTTC.

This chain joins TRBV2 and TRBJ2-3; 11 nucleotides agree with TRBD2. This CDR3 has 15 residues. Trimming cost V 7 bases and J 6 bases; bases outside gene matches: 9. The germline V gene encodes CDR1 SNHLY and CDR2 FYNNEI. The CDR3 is CASKEASGRMDTQYF. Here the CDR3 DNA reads TGTGCCAGCAAGGAGGCTAGCGGGAGGATGGATACGCAGTATTTT.

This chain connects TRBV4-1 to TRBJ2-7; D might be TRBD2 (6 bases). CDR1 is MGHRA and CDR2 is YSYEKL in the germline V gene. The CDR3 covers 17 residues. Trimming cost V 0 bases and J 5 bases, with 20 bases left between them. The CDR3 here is CASSQDPLGQGLNEQYF. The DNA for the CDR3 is TGCGCCAGCAGCCAAGATCCCCTAGGGCAGGGACTGAACGAGCAGTACTTC.